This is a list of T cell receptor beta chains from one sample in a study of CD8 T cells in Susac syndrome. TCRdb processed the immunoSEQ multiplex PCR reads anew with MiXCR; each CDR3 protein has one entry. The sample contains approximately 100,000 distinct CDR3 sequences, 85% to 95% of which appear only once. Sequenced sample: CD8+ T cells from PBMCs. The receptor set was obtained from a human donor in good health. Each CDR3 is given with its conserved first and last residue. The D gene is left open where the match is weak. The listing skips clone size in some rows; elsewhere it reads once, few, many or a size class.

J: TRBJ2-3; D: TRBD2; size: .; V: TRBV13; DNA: TGTGCCAGCAGCTCCAGACCCGGGACTAGCTCCCCCCTTGCTAGCACAGATACGCAGTATTTT; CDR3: CASSSRPGTSSPLASTDTQYF
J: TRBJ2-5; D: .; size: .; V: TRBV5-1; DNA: TGCGCCAGCAGCTTGGAGAAAGAGACCCAGTACTTC; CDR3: CASSLEKETQYF
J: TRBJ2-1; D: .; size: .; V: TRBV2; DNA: TGTGCCAGCAGTGTAGCGTACGAGCAGTTCTTC; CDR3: CASSVAYEQFF
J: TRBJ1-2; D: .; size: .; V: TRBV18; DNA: TGTGCCAGCTCACCACGGTCTCCGACCTATGGCTACACCTTC; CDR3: CASSPRSPTYGYTF
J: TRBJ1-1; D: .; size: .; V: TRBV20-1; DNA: TGCAGTGCTAGAGATCTTGGGAACACTGAAGCTTTCTTT; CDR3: CSARDLGNTEAFF
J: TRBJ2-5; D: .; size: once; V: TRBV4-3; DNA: TGCGCCAGCAGCCTCACATGGGGCTCCCAAGAGACCCAGTACTTC; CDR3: CASSLTWGSQETQYF
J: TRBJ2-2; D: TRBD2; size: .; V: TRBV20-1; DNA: TGCAGTGCTTCGGGACTAGCGGGTGCCACCGGGGAGCTGTTTTTT; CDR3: CSASGLAGATGELFF
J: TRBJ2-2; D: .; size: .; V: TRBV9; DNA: TGTGCCAGCAGCGTAGGGGGACACCCGAACACCGGGGAGCTGTTTTTT; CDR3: CASSVGGHPNTGELFF
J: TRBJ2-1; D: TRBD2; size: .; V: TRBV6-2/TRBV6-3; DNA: TGTGCCAGCAGTTCGGGGATTCTAGCGGGCTCCTACAATGAGCAGTTCTTC; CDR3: CASSSGILAGSYNEQFF
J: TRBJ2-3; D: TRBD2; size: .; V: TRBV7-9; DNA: TGTGCCAGCAGCTTCAGCGGGGAATCCACAGATACGCAGTATTTT; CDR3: CASSFSGESTDTQYF
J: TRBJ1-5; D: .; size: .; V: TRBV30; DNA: TGTGCCTGGAGTGACAGCGTTAATCAGCCCCAGCATTTT; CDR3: CAWSDSVNQPQHF
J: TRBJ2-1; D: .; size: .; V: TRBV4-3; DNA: TGCGCCAGCAGCCAAGATGGAGGGTCCAACAATGAGCAGTTCTTC; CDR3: CASSQDGGSNNEQFF
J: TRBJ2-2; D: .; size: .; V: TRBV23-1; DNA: TGCGCCAGCAGTCAAGTACACCAAAACACCGGGGAGCTGTTTTTT; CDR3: CASSQVHQNTGELFF
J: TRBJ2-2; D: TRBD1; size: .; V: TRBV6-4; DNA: TGTGCCAGCAGCGGACAGGGAGCCACCGGGGAGCTGTTTTTT; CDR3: CASSGQGATGELFF
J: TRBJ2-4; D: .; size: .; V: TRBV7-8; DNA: TGTGCCAGCAGCCCCAGAGGGGGAACCAAAAACATTCAGTACTTC; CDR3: CASSPRGGTKNIQYF
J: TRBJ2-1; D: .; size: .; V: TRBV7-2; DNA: TGTGCCAGCAGCGTCGGAAGGGGGGGGACCTACAATGAGCAGTTCTTC; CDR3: CASSVGRGGTYNEQFF
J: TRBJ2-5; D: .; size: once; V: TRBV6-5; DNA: TGTGCCAGCAGTTACTCCCGAACACTATCAGGGGTGCGGGAGACCCAGTACTTC; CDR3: CASSYSRTLSGVRETQYF
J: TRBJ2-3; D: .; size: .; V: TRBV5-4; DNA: TGTGCCAGCAGCTTGAACGGATCACCGAACACAGATACGCAGTATTTT; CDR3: CASSLNGSPNTDTQYF
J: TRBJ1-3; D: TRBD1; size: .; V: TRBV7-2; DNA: TGTGCCAGCAGCCTTACTAGGACAGGGAACGGAAACACCATATATTTT; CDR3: CASSLTRTGNGNTIYF
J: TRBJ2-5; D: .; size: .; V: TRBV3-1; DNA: TGTGCCAGCAGCCCCAGCGGGGACAGCAAACAGTACTTC; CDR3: CASSPSGDSKQYF
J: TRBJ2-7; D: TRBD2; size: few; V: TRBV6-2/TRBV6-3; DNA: TGTGCCAGCAGTTACTCGACTAGCGGACGAATCGCCTACGAGCAGTACTTC; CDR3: CASSYSTSGRIAYEQYF
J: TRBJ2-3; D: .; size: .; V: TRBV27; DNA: TGTGCCAGCAGTTTATCGGTAGGGGGTTGGAGCACAGATACGCAGTATTTT; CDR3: CASSLSVGGWSTDTQYF
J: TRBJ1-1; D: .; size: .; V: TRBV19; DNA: TGTGCCAGTAGTTCGGTCGGGACCCCGAACACTGAAGCTTTCTTT; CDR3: CASSSVGTPNTEAFF
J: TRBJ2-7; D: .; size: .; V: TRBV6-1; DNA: TGTGCCAGTGTACAGGAGCCACTCTCCTACGAGCAGTACTTC; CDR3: CASVQEPLSYEQYF
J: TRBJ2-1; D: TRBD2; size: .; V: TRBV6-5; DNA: TGTGCCAGCAGTTACTCCCGGACTAGCGGAGACAGCTCCTACAATGAGCAGTTCTTC; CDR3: CASSYSRTSGDSSYNEQFF
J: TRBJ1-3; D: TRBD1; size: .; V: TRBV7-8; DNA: TGTGCCAGCAGCCGGGACAGGGTGGGCGGAAACACCATATATTTT; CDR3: CASSRDRVGGNTIYF
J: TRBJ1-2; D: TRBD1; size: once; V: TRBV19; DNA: TGTGCCAGTAGTCTTATAGATCCGACACAGAGGACGGACAGGACACGGATCGGCTACACCTTC; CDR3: CASSLIDPTQRTDRTRIGYTF
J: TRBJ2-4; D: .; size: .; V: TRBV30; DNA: TGTGCCTGGAGACCGGACGAAAACATTCAGTACTTC; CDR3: CAWRPDENIQYF
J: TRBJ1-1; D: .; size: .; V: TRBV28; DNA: TGTGCCAGCAGTTTGACACAGACCACGAACACTGAAGCTTTCTTT; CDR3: CASSLTQTTNTEAFF
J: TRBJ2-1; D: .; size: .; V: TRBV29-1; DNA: TGCAGCGTTGATAGTGTAGCAGGCCCTTTCGGTGAGCAGTTCTTC; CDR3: CSVDSVAGPFGEQFF